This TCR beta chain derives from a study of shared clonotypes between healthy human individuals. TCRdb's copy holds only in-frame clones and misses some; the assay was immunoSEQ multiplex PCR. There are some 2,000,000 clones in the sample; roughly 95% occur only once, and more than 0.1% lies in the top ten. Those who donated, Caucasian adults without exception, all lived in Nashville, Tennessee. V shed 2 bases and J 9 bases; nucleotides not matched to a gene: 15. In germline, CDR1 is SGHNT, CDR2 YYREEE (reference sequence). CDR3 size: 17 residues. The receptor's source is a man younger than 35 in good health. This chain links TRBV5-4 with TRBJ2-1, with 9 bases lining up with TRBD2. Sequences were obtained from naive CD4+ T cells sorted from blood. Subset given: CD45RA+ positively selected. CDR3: CASSFNPGLARGGEQFF. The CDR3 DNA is TGTGCCAGCAGCTTCAATCCGGGACTAGCCAGAGGGGGTGAGCAGTTCTTC.